These T cell receptor beta chains were read from a single sample in a study of cytotoxic CD8 clonotypes in ibrutinib-treated CLL. Libraries were prepared by immunoSEQ multiplex PCR; TCRdb keeps only in-frame clonotypes and omits some of them. The table shows about 140,000 clones, with roughly 90% occurring only once. This material consisted of PBMCs, taken after 12 months of ibrutinib treatment. The source of these receptors is a human donor with chronic lymphocytic leukemia. The CDR3 runs from the conserved cysteine through the conserved F or W. A D gene is named only where the DNA matches it firmly. A row's size may be missing; if present it is once, few, many or a size class.

j_call,v_call,clone_size,d_call,cdr3_aa,cdr3_nt
TRBJ2-6,TRBV29-1,-,-,CSVMFSGANVLTF,TGCAGCGTTATGTTTTCTGGGGCCAACGTCCTGACTTTC
TRBJ2-7,TRBV2,-,-,CASSDRFHEQYF,TGTGCCAGCAGTGACAGGTTCCACGAGCAGTACTTC
TRBJ2-2,TRBV18,-,-,CASSRGGLTGELFF,TGTGCCAGCTCCAGAGGGGGACTAACCGGGGAGCTGTTTTTT
TRBJ2-3,TRBV29-1,-,-,CSPVEGGADTQYF,TGCAGCCCTGTAGAAGGGGGGGCGGATACGCAGTATTTT
TRBJ1-2,TRBV7-9,-,TRBD1,CASSLGTGLYGYTF,TGTGCCAGCAGCTTAGGGACAGGGCTCTATGGCTACACCTTC
TRBJ2-7,TRBV10-3,-,-,CAISSGMDEQYF,TGTGCCATCAGTTCTGGGATGGACGAGCAGTACTTC
TRBJ1-2,TRBV7-9,-,TRBD1,CASSPGTGGYGYTF,TGTGCCAGCAGCCCCGGGACAGGGGGCTATGGCTACACCTTC
TRBJ2-7,TRBV6-6,-,TRBD2,CASSKAGTSYEQYF,TGTGCCAGCAGCAAAGCGGGGACCAGCTACGAGCAGTACTTC
TRBJ2-1,TRBV11-3,-,-,CASSFQEGLEQFF,TGTGCCAGCAGCTTTCAGGAGGGCCTCGAGCAGTTCTTC
TRBJ2-1,TRBV30,-,-,CAWGDGANEQFF,TGTGCCTGGGGTGACGGGGCGAATGAGCAGTTCTTC
TRBJ2-1,TRBV4-2,-,TRBD2,CASSQPGTSGRASGQFF,TGTGCCAGCAGCCAACCCGGGACTAGCGGGAGGGCCTCGGGACAGTTCTTC
TRBJ1-2,TRBV7-3,-,-,CASSLDNYGYTF,TGTGCCAGCAGCCTCGACAACTATGGCTACACCTTC
TRBJ2-3,TRBV6-5,-,-,CASSQTGTDTQYF,TGTGCCAGCAGCCAAACTGGGACAGATACGCAGTATTTT
TRBJ2-3,TRBV5-1,-,TRBD2,CASSWGLAADTQYF,TGCGCCAGCTCTTGGGGACTAGCAGCGGATACGCAGTATTTT
TRBJ2-7,TRBV5-4,-,-,CASSFAGTSYEQYF,TGTGCCAGCAGCTTTGCGGGAACGTCCTACGAGCAGTACTTC
TRBJ2-2,TRBV4-2,-,-,CASSKAGEVDFGAGELFF,TGTGCCAGCAGCAAGGCTGGGGAGGTCGATTTTGGAGCCGGGGAGCTGTTTTTT
TRBJ2-5,TRBV18,-,TRBD2,CASSPQETLAGGETQYF,TGTGCCAGCTCACCACAAGAGACACTGGCGGGAGGAGAGACCCAGTACTTC
TRBJ2-7,TRBV5-1,-,TRBD1,CASSSTGGYEQYF,TGCGCCAGCAGCTCTACAGGGGGCTACGAGCAGTACTTC
TRBJ1-1,TRBV11-3,once,TRBD1,CASSLDGTGGTEAFF,TGTGCCAGCAGCTTAGATGGGACAGGGGGCACTGAAGCTTTCTTT
TRBJ2-5,TRBV7-9,-,TRBD2,CASSLVRLAEETQYF,TGTGCCAGCAGCTTAGTAAGGCTAGCGGAAGAGACCCAGTACTTC
TRBJ2-2,TRBV20-1,-,-,CSGGSTGELFF,TGCAGTGGAGGGAGCACCGGGGAGCTGTTTTTT
TRBJ2-3,TRBV28,-,-,CASSLGGSSTDTQYF,TGTGCCAGCAGTTTAGGCGGATCTAGCACAGATACGCAGTATTTT
TRBJ2-5,TRBV18,-,-,CASSPSPDQETQYF,TGTGCCAGCTCACCATCCCCGGACCAAGAGACCCAGTACTTC
TRBJ2-2,TRBV19,-,-,CADLLGYNVGELFF,TGTGCCGACCTGCTGGGCTATAACGTCGGGGAGCTGTTTTTT
TRBJ2-1,TRBV7-2,-,-,CASSLFNEQFF,TGTGCCAGCAGCTTATTTAATGAGCAGTTCTTC
TRBJ2-5,TRBV4-1,-,-,CASSQEVEVRGGETQYF,TGCGCCAGCAGCCAAGAAGTTGAGGTGAGGGGTGGTGAGACCCAGTACTTC
TRBJ2-5,TRBV29-1,-,-,CSVAAGETQYF,TGCAGCGTTGCGGCAGGAGAGACCCAGTACTTC
TRBJ2-1,TRBV7-3,-,TRBD1,CASRGAGTGNHEQFF,TGTGCCAGCAGGGGAGCCGGGACAGGGAACCATGAGCAGTTCTTC
TRBJ2-7,TRBV5-1,once,-,CASSFGADSYEQYF,TGCGCCAGCAGCTTTGGAGCAGACTCCTACGAGCAGTACTTC
TRBJ2-2,TRBV6-6,-,-,CASSYSGIAMGGELFF,TGTGCCAGCAGTTACTCCGGGATAGCGATGGGCGGGGAGCTGTTTTTT
TRBJ2-2,TRBV27,-,-,CASAPQQNTGELFF,TGTGCCAGCGCCCCACAACAGAACACCGGGGAGCTGTTTTTT
TRBJ1-2,TRBV19,few,-,CASSMGAYTF,TGTGCCAGTAGTATGGGGGCCTACACCTTC
TRBJ2-5,TRBV7-3,-,-,CASSLGIQETQYF,TGTGCCAGCAGCCTTGGAATACAAGAGACCCAGTACTTC
TRBJ2-5,TRBV28,-,-,CASSFIHEQYF,TGTGCCAGCAGTTTTATTCACGAACAGTACTTC
TRBJ2-1,TRBV7-9,few,TRBD2,CASSLLAGGNEQFF,TGTGCCAGCAGCTTACTAGCGGGAGGCAATGAGCAGTTCTTC
TRBJ1-4,TRBV6-5,once,TRBD1,CASSRTGDKLFF,TGTGCCAGCAGTCGGACAGGGGATAAACTGTTTTTT
TRBJ2-7,TRBV14,-,TRBD2,CASSQSGTSAAYEQYF,TGTGCCAGCAGCCAGTCGGGGACTAGCGCCGCCTACGAGCAGTACTTC
TRBJ2-2,TRBV10-3,-,TRBD2,CAISELADTGELFF,TGTGCCATCAGTGAGCTAGCGGACACCGGGGAGCTGTTTTTT
TRBJ2-1,TRBV29-1,-,TRBD2,CSVGLGLAAYNEQFF,TGCAGCGTTGGTTTAGGACTAGCGGCCTACAATGAGCAGTTCTTC
TRBJ1-1,TRBV18,-,-,CASSPQTDTGTEAFF,TGTGCCAGCTCACCGCAGACAGACACTGGCACTGAAGCTTTCTTT